One sample yielded the 29 T cell receptor beta chains listed below, sequenced in a study of immune characterization of retroperitoneal liposarcoma (dated by TCRdb to between 2019 and 2020). Library preparation used PCR. The run used a NextSeq 500. TCRdb cleaned the public reads at Q25 with fastp, built clones with MiXCR and kept in-frame beta chains. Rows with a matching CDR3 protein are joined into one entry that keeps the most common DNA and genes. Recorded for this sample are fewer than 7,500 distinct CDR3 sequences; around 28% of them occurred a single time. In total, the top ten clones hold about 44% of the sample. Sequenced sample: blood. These receptors were taken from a male donor with retroperitoneal liposarcoma.

J is TRBJ1-1 and V is TRBV10-3; D unresolved. Looked up from germline, CDR1 is ENHRY and CDR2 is SYGVKD. This CDR3 region has 16 residues. The ends were cut back, 0 bases at V and 7 bases at J, with 18 bases in the middle. This chain's CDR3 is CAISESGGGMWGEAFF. For the CDR3, the DNA is TGTGCCATCAGTGAGTCAGGAGGCGGAATGTGGGGTGAAGCTTTCTTT.

The chain combines TRBV11-2 with TRBJ2-1; D remains ambiguous. Per the germline V gene, CDR1 is SGHAT and CDR2 is FQNNGV. The CDR3 consists of 17 residues. Trimming took off 3 bases at V and 0 bases at J, with 15 bases between the two ends. The CDR3: CASSLAARTSSYNEQFF. CDR3 DNA: TGTGCCAGCAGCTTGGCGGCGCGGACGAGCTCCTACAATGAGCAGTTCTTC.

This clonotype rates as medium-sized. This chain links TRBV7-6 with TRBJ2-1; 8 bases agree with TRBD2. The DNA end favors TRBJ2-7, so the J call may be wrong. The CDR3 runs 16 residues. The germline V gene encodes CDR1 SGHVS and CDR2 FNYEAQ. CDR3 residues: CASSLGVSGTYNEQYF. CDR3 bases: TGTGCCAGCAGCTTAGGGGTTAGCGGGACATACAATGAGCAGTACTTC.

This clonotype occurred a few times. The V call is TRBV6-1, the J call TRBJ2-1, with 7 bases matching TRBD2. The DNA end is a closer match to TRBJ2-5, so the J assignment may be wrong. The germline V gene has CDR1 MNHNS and CDR2 SASEGT. This CDR3 contains 14 residues. The CDR3, as DNA: TGTGCCAGCAGTGGAGGACTAGTCAGGGAGACCCAGTACTTC. Amino acids: CASSGGLVRETQYF.

This clonotype has at least ten counts. The chain recombines TRBV11-2 with TRBJ2-3; 8 bases align to TRBD2. In germline, CDR1 is SGHAT, CDR2 FQNNGV. V was pared by 1 base and J by 4 bases, with 4 bases of the junction left unmatched. This CDR3 has 15 amino acids. The CDR3 coding sequence is TGTGCCAGCAGCTTAGCGGGGGGGGCCCCAGATACGCAGTATTTT. The encoded protein is CASSLAGGAPDTQYF.

By share, this clonotype counts as medium-sized. The rearrangement uses TRBV12-3 or TRBV12-4 and TRBJ1-5, with D perhaps TRBD1 (5 bases). This CDR3 is 15 amino acids long. Deletions cut 7 bases from V and 2 bases from J, with 15 bases between. CDR3 sequence (DNA): TGTGCCAGCAACCCGTCCGGGGACGGCAATCAGCCCCAGCATTTT. Amino acid sequence: CASNPSGDGNQPQHF.

The chain combines TRBV6-6 with TRBJ1-2, with D unresolved. Germline assignment: CDR1 MNHNY and CDR2 SVGAGI (reference sequence). There are 12 residues in the CDR3. V lost 10 bases, J lost 4 bases, and 13 bases lay in between. CDR3 DNA sequence: TGTGCCACCCTCCGGGGTCCCTATGGCTACACCTTC. As protein: CATLRGPYGYTF.

V is TRBV12-3 or TRBV12-4 and J is TRBJ2-3; D uncertain. The CDR3 spans 13 residues. V was clipped by 6 bases and J by 4 bases, with 11 bases between them. The DNA for the CDR3 is TGTGCCAGCAGCCACTCCGAAGCAGATACGCAGTATTTT. The encoded protein is CASSHSEADTQYF.

This chain joins TRBV20-1 and TRBJ1-1, with TRBD1 matching over 8 bases. V gave up 5 bases and J gave up 0 bases; unmatched junction bases: 14. The CDR3 sequence is 17 residues long. Per the germline V gene, CDR1 is DFQATT and CDR2 is SNEGSKA (reference sequence). The CDR3 bases are TGCAGTGCTCAGGGGGCCGCGGGAGTAGGGATGAACACTGAAGCTTTCTTT. Amino acids: CSAQGAAGVGMNTEAFF.

This clonotype was observed a handful of times. This chain joins TRBV12-3 or TRBV12-4 and TRBJ2-1; unclear D gene. V shed 2 bases and J shed 4 bases, with 9 bases lying between them. This CDR3 spans 14 amino acids. DNA for the CDR3: TGTGCCAGCAGTTTATATTTGGGTTACAATGAGCAGTTCTTC. Protein product: CASSLYLGYNEQFF.

The V and J genes are TRBV4-2 and TRBJ2-4, with 8 bases matching TRBD2. Gene TRBJ2-1 matches the end of the DNA better, so the J call may be wrong. CDR3 length: 14 amino acids. The germline V gene encodes CDR1 LGHNA and CDR2 YNFKEQ. The CDR3: CASSPPREGNEQFF. In nucleotides, the CDR3 is TGTGCCAGCAGCCCTCCCCGGGAGGGCAATGAGCAGTTCTTC.

There are a few counts of this clonotype. The J gene is TRBJ1-4, the V gene TRBV6-6, with D unresolved. The CDR3 is 13 amino acids. Trimming pared 6 bases from V and 7 bases from J, leaving 12 bases between. Germline CDR1 and CDR2: MNHNY and SVGAGI (reference sequence). This chain's CDR3 is CASRDGRIEKLFF. CDR3 nucleotides: TGTGCCAGCAGAGACGGGAGAATTGAAAAACTGTTTTTT.

The CDR3 DNA reads as TGTGCCAGCAGCCAAACAACTGAAGCTTTCTTT. It yields the protein CASSQTTEAFF. The chain joins TRBV3-1 to TRBJ1-1; D unresolved. V was cut by 2 bases and J by 5 bases, with 3 bases left in between. This CDR3 has 11 residues. Germline V CDR1 and CDR2: LGHDT, YNNKEL (reference sequence).

The V call is TRBV6-1, the J call TRBJ2-3, with D unresolved. The ends were cut back, 2 bases at V and 2 bases at J, with 8 bases in the middle. The CDR3 covers 14 residues. The germline V gene encodes CDR1 MNHNS and CDR2 SASEGT. The CDR3 nucleotides are TGTGCCAGCAGTGAAACGGCCATCACAGATACGCAGTATTTT. This gives the protein CASSETAITDTQYF.

The chain carries TRBV7-2 and TRBJ2-1; D possibly uses TRBD1 or TRBD2 (5 bases each). This CDR3 is 15 amino acids long. The germline CDR1 and CDR2 sequences are SGHTA and FQGNSA. Deletions cut 1 base from V and 4 bases from J, with 11 bases between. The chain's CDR3 is CASSLVRGRYNEQFF. The CDR3 bases are TGTGCCAGCAGCTTAGTGAGGGGCCGATACAATGAGCAGTTCTTC.

The chain uses TRBV6-6 and TRBJ2-1, with D maybe TRBD2 (5 bases). Trimming removed 0 bases at V and 2 bases at J, with 8 bases between. This CDR3 spans 15 amino acids. Germline CDR1 is MNHNY and CDR2 is SVGAGI (reference sequence). The CDR3 bases are TGTGCCAGCAGTTACTCGAAAGCGGCCTACAATGAGCAGTTCTTC. Encoded protein: CASSYSKAAYNEQFF.

This clonotype was counted ten times or more. The chain carries TRBV12-3 or TRBV12-4 and TRBJ1-1, with TRBD1 matching 10 bases. The V and J ends lost 5 bases and 5 bases, in that order; junction bases with no gene match: 5. The CDR3 length is 14 residues. For the CDR3, the DNA is TGTGCCAGCAGTCGGGACAGGGGATGGACTGAAGCTTTCTTT. This codes for CASSRDRGWTEAFF.

This clonotype was counted many times. DNA of the CDR3: TGTGCCAGCCGAGGCGGTAGACAGGGATCGGTTGAGCAGTTCTTC. Protein sequence: CASRGGRQGSVEQFF. J is TRBJ2-1 and V is TRBV7-8; 7 nucleotides line up with TRBD1. Germline values: CDR1 SGHVS, CDR2 FQNEAQ. With V trimmed by 8 bases and J by 9 bases, 16 bases remained unmatched. This CDR3 spans 15 amino acids.

Note on this clonotype: A read error may explain this, as a much larger clone is one base away. The chain uses TRBV15 and TRBJ1-5; D call uncertain. This CDR3 has 13 residues. Germline V CDR1 and CDR2: LNHNV, YYDKDF (reference sequence). The CDR3 region is CVTSRQESQPQHF. As DNA, the CDR3 is TGTGTCACCAGCAGACAAGAAAGTCAGCCCCAGCATTTT. Variable domain in full (rest from reference TRBV15 and TRBJ1-5): DAMVIQNPRYQVTQFGKPVTLSCSQTLNHNVMYWYQQKSSQAPKLLFHYYDKDFNNEADTPDNFQSRRPNTSFCFLDIRSPGLGDTAMYLCVTSRQESQPQHFGDGTRLSIL.

This clonotype appeared a few times. The genes are TRBV6-6 and TRBJ1-2, with D unresolved. Between the trimmed V and J ends, which lost 6 bases and 3 bases, there was a span of 11 bases. This CDR3 spans 13 amino acids. Per the germline V gene, CDR1 is MNHNY and CDR2 is SVGAGI (reference sequence). The chain's CDR3 is CASRDGRHYGYTF. The CDR3 DNA is TGTGCCAGCAGGGATGGACGGCACTATGGCTACACCTTC.

This clonotype occurred a few times. This clone may be a read error of a much larger clone one base away. The chain recombines TRBV5-6 with TRBJ2-1, with D unresolved. CDR1 is SGHDT and CDR2 is YYEEEE in the germline V gene. The CDR3 spans 15 residues. CDR3 DNA sequence: TGTGCCATCAGCTTGATCATCGAACATTACAATGAGCAGTTCTTC. It yields the protein CAISLIIEHYNEQFF.

The J gene is TRBJ2-1, the V gene TRBV12-3 or TRBV12-4; D unresolved. V was cut by 6 bases and J by 4 bases, with 7 bases left in between. The CDR3 covers 12 residues. The chain's CDR3 is CASRLRYNEQFF. The DNA of the CDR3 is TGTGCCAGCAGACTAAGGTACAATGAGCAGTTCTTC.

Relative to its sample, this clonotype is medium-sized (0.01 to 0.1%). V and J are TRBV7-3 and TRBJ2-1; D unresolved. The germline V and J ends were trimmed by 2 bases and 6 bases, with 2 bases remaining between them. There are 11 residues in the CDR3. Per germline, CDR1 SGHTA and CDR2 FQGTGA. The CDR3 reads CASSLGNEQFF. For the CDR3, the DNA is TGTGCCAGCAGCTTAGGCAATGAGCAGTTCTTC.

V is TRBV7-3 and J is TRBJ2-1; no definite D call. The end of the DNA is better explained by TRBJ2-7, so the J call may be wrong. This CDR3 is built from 13 residues. Germline V lookup: CDR1 SGHTA, CDR2 FQGTGA. CDR3 in amino acids: CASSLSGDNEQYF. The CDR3 nucleotides read TGTGCCAGCAGCTTATCAGGCGACAATGAGCAGTACTTC.

The rearrangement uses TRBV4-3 and TRBJ1-5; D unresolved. Trimming pared 4 bases from V and 5 bases from J, leaving 15 bases between. This CDR3 spans 15 amino acids. The germline V gene encodes CDR1 LGHNA and CDR2 YSLEER. Written as DNA, the CDR3 is TGCGCCAGCAGCCGCGCGCGGGGAGACGATCAGCCCCAGCATTTT. Residues: CASSRARGDDQPQHF.

Within the sample, this clonotype is large (0.1 to 1%). The chain is built from TRBV6-1 and TRBJ2-1, with TRBD1 as a possible D gene (5 bases). This CDR3 has 14 residues. Trimming shortened V by 0 bases and J by 10 bases, and 13 bases separated the two germline ends. The germline V gene has CDR1 MNHNS and CDR2 SASEGT. The chain's CDR3 is CASSEAPRTYEQFF. CDR3 nucleotide sequence: TGTGCCAGCAGTGAAGCGCCTAGGACATACGAGCAGTTCTTC.

The J gene is TRBJ1-1, the V gene TRBV6-5; D ambiguous. Germline V gene sequence: CDR1 MNHEY, CDR2 SVGAGI. Trimming stripped 9 bases from V and 1 base from J, with 9 bases between. The CDR3 extends over 12 amino acids. CDR3 amino acids: CASNYPNTEAFF. Here the CDR3 DNA reads TGTGCCAGTAATTACCCGAACACTGAAGCTTTCTTT.

This clonotype has more than one count but fewer than ten. CDR3 loop: CASSNDRVFRYGYTF. The CDR3 bases are TGTGCCAGCAGTAACGACAGGGTATTTCGCTATGGCTACACCTTC. The genes are TRBV7-2 and TRBJ1-2, with 7 bases matching TRBD1. CDR1 and CDR2 from the germline V gene are SGHTA and FQGNSA. The V segment lost 6 bases and the J segment 4 bases; nucleotides outside the gene matches: 11. The CDR3 consists of 15 residues.

There are many counts of this clonotype. This chain uses TRBV6-4 with TRBJ1-1; D is unclear. The length of the CDR3 is 13 residues. V lost 2 bases, J lost 0 bases, and 4 bases lay in between. Per the germline V gene, CDR1 is MRHNA and CDR2 is SNTAGT. CDR3 coding DNA: TGTGCCAGCAGTGACAGGGTGAACACTGAAGCTTTCTTT. Translation gives CASSDRVNTEAFF.